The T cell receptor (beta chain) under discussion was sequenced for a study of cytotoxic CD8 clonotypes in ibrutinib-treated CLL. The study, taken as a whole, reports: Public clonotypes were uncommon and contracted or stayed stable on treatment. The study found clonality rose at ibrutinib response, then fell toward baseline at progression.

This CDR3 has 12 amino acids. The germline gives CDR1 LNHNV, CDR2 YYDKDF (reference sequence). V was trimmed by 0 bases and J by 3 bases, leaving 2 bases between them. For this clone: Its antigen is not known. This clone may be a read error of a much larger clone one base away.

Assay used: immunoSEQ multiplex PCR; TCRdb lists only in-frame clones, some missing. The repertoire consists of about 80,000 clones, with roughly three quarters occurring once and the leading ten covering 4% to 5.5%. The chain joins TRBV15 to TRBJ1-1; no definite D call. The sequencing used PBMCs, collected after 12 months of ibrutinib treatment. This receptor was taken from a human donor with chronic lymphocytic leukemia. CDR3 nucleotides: TGTGCCACCAGCAGAGATTACACTGAAGCTTTCTTT. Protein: CATSRDYTEAFF.